A selection of T cell receptor beta chains follows, all from one sample in a study of CD8+CD57+ T cells in acquired aplastic anemia. TCRdb re-called the reads with MiXCR, one entry per CDR3 protein. Counted here are about 16,000 distinct CDR3 sequences, more than 30% occurring once; the ten biggest clones make up 86%. The sequenced material came from CD8+CD57+ T cells sorted from PBMCs. These receptors all stem from a human donor with aplastic anemia. CDR3s include the opening cysteine and the closing phenylalanine or tryptophan. A D gene is named only where the DNA matches it firmly. The listing skips clone size in some rows; elsewhere it reads once, few, many or a size class.

v_call: TRBV5-1; clone_size: few; d_call: .; j_call: TRBJ2-7; cdr3_nt: TGCGCCAGCAGAAGGGACTACGAGCAGTACTTC; cdr3_aa: CASRRDYEQYF
v_call: TRBV30; clone_size: many; d_call: .; j_call: TRBJ1-6; cdr3_nt: TGTGCCTGGAGTAGTCTGGGCTCACCCCTCCACTTT; cdr3_aa: CAWSSLGSPLHF
v_call: TRBV20-1; clone_size: .; d_call: TRBD2; j_call: TRBJ2-5; cdr3_nt: TGCAGTGCTAGGGATGGGACTAGCGGGGTGCGGGAGACCCAGTACTTC; cdr3_aa: CSARDGTSGVRETQYF
v_call: TRBV20-1; clone_size: .; d_call: TRBD2; j_call: TRBJ2-7; cdr3_nt: TGCAGTGCTAGAGGAGGGGGACTAGCGAGCTCCGAGCAGTACTTC; cdr3_aa: CSARGGGLASSEQYF
v_call: TRBV6-1; clone_size: few; d_call: TRBD1; j_call: TRBJ2-7; cdr3_nt: TGTGCCAGCAGAGATCCGACAGGGGAAGCCTACGAGCAGTACTTC; cdr3_aa: CASRDPTGEAYEQYF
v_call: TRBV7-9; clone_size: .; d_call: .; j_call: TRBJ2-7; cdr3_nt: TGTGCCAGCAGCCCCGGGGTACTCTACGAGCAGTACTTC; cdr3_aa: CASSPGVLYEQYF
v_call: TRBV15; clone_size: few; d_call: .; j_call: TRBJ2-1; cdr3_nt: TGTGCCACCAGCAGAGATTTGTTGGGGGCCGACAATGAGCAGTTCTTC; cdr3_aa: CATSRDLLGADNEQFF
v_call: TRBV20-1; clone_size: .; d_call: .; j_call: TRBJ1-2; cdr3_nt: TGCAGTGCTGGGAATCAGGAGACAGGCGGCTATGGCTACACCTTC; cdr3_aa: CSAGNQETGGYGYTF
v_call: TRBV7-9; clone_size: .; d_call: .; j_call: TRBJ2-5; cdr3_nt: TGTGCCAGCAGCTTAGCGTCGGGGGCCTTAGAGACCCAGTACTTC; cdr3_aa: CASSLASGALETQYF
v_call: TRBV27; clone_size: many; d_call: TRBD1; j_call: TRBJ2-7; cdr3_nt: TGTGCCAGCAGCTTACAGGGGCATCTCGAGCAGTACTTC; cdr3_aa: CASSLQGHLEQYF
v_call: TRBV6-5; clone_size: .; d_call: TRBD1; j_call: TRBJ2-7; cdr3_nt: TGTGCCAGCAGTTACCGACAGGGCGACGAGCAGTACTTC; cdr3_aa: CASSYRQGDEQYF
v_call: TRBV6-4; clone_size: .; d_call: .; j_call: TRBJ1-1; cdr3_nt: TGTGCCAGCAGTCTAGACAGTAACACTGAAGCTTTCTTT; cdr3_aa: CASSLDSNTEAFF
v_call: TRBV12-3/TRBV12-4; clone_size: few; d_call: .; j_call: TRBJ1-3; cdr3_nt: TGTGCCAGCAGGGGGACGAACACCATATATTTT; cdr3_aa: CASRGTNTIYF
v_call: TRBV10-2; clone_size: few; d_call: TRBD1; j_call: TRBJ2-1; cdr3_nt: TGCGCCAGCGAAACGGGACAGCTTTTCAATGAGCAGTTCTTC; cdr3_aa: CASETGQLFNEQFF
v_call: TRBV20-1; clone_size: .; d_call: .; j_call: TRBJ1-5; cdr3_nt: TGCAGTGCTAGAGGCGGACAGATACTCAATCAGCCCCAGCGTTTT; cdr3_aa: CSARGGQILNQPQRF
v_call: TRBV6-5; clone_size: .; d_call: .; j_call: TRBJ2-5; cdr3_nt: TGTGCCAGCAGTTACGCACAGGGTCCGGAGGTGCTTAAAGAGACCCAGTACTTC; cdr3_aa: CASSYAQGPEVLKETQYF
v_call: TRBV10-2; clone_size: many; d_call: .; j_call: TRBJ1-3; cdr3_nt: TGCGCCAGCAGTGACTGGGGCTCTGGAAACACCATATATTTT; cdr3_aa: CASSDWGSGNTIYF
v_call: TRBV10-1; clone_size: few; d_call: .; j_call: TRBJ2-6; cdr3_nt: TGCGCCAGCAGTGAGTCGATTTTCGTAGTAGCGCAACTCTCTGGGGCCAACGTCCTGACTTTC; cdr3_aa: CASSESIFVVAQLSGANVLTF
v_call: TRBV12-3/TRBV12-4; clone_size: many; d_call: .; j_call: TRBJ1-4; cdr3_nt: TGTGCCAGCAATTCCCCTGGGGGCACTAATGAAAAACTGTTTTTT; cdr3_aa: CASNSPGGTNEKLFF
v_call: TRBV2; clone_size: .; d_call: .; j_call: TRBJ2-7; cdr3_nt: TGTGCCAGCAGCCGGGACACGGGGAGAGAGCAGTACTTC; cdr3_aa: CASSRDTGREQYF
v_call: TRBV19; clone_size: .; d_call: .; j_call: TRBJ1-2; cdr3_nt: TGTGCCAGTACTCAGGGCTACACCTTC; cdr3_aa: CASTQGYTF
v_call: TRBV9; clone_size: few; d_call: .; j_call: TRBJ2-2; cdr3_nt: TGTGCCAGCAGCACGTTTCTACTAGTACTGAACACCGGGGAGCTGTTTTTT; cdr3_aa: CASSTFLLVLNTGELFF
v_call: TRBV10-3; clone_size: few; d_call: TRBD1; j_call: TRBJ1-1; cdr3_nt: TGTGCCAAACGGGACAGGGAGAACACTGAAGCTTTCTTT; cdr3_aa: CAKRDRENTEAFF
v_call: TRBV7-3; clone_size: .; d_call: .; j_call: TRBJ2-3; cdr3_nt: TGTGCCAGCAGCTTAAGGATAAGTCGTGCTAGCGCATTCACAGATACGCAGTATTTT; cdr3_aa: CASSLRISRASAFTDTQYF
v_call: TRBV10-1; clone_size: .; d_call: .; j_call: TRBJ2-3; cdr3_nt: TGCGCCAGCAGTGAGTCGAGAGACCGTTATCTCCTAGATACGCAGTATTTT; cdr3_aa: CASSESRDRYLLDTQYF
v_call: TRBV5-6; clone_size: many; d_call: .; j_call: TRBJ1-3; cdr3_nt: TGTGCCAGCAGCTTTCAGGGGAGCTCTGGAAACACCATATATTTT; cdr3_aa: CASSFQGSSGNTIYF